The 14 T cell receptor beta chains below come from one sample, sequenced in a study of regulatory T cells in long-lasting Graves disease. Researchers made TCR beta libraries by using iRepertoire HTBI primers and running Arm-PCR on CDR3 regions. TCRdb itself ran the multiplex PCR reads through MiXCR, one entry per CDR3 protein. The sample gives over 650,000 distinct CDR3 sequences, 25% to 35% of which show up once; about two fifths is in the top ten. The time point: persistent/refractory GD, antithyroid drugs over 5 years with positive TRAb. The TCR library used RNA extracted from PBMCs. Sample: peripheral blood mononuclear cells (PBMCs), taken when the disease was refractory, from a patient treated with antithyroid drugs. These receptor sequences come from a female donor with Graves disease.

The CDR3 DNA reads TGTGCCAGCAGCGTAGGCGCAGGGGTTGAAGCTTTCTTT. Translating gives CASSVGAGVEAFF. The chain joins TRBV9 to TRBJ1-1, with a tentative D call TRBD1 (6 bases). The germline V and J ends were trimmed by 0 bases and 7 bases, with 10 bases remaining between them. The V gene's germline CDR1 is SGDLS and CDR2 YYNGEE. The CDR3 runs 13 residues. The full variable domain, in which reference TRBV9 and TRBJ1-1 provide the parts outside the CDR3, is DSGVTQTPKHLITATGQRVTLRCSPRSGDLSVYWYQQSLDQGLQFLIQYYNGEERAKGNILERFSAQQFPDLHSELNLSSLELGDSALYFCASSVGAGVEAFFGQGTRLTVV.

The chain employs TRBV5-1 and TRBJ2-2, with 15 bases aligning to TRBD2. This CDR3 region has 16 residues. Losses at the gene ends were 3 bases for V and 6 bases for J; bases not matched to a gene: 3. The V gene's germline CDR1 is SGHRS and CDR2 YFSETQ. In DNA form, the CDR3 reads TGCGCCAGCAGCTCGGGACTAGCGGGAGGCGCCGGGGAGCTGTTTTTT. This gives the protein CASSSGLAGGAGELFF. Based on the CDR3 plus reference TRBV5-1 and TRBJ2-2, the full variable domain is KAGVTQTPRYLIKTRGQQVTLSCSPISGHRSVSWYQQTPGQGLQFLFEYFSETQRNKGNFPGRFSGRQFSNSRSEMNVSTLELGDSALYLCASSSGLAGGAGELFFGEGSRLTVL.

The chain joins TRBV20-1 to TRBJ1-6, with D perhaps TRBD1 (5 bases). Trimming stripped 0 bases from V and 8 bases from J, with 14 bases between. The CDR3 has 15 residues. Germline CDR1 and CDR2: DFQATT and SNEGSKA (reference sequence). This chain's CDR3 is CSARDRDRSYSPLHF. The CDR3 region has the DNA TGCAGTGCTAGAGATAGGGACCGATCCTATTCACCCCTCCACTTT.

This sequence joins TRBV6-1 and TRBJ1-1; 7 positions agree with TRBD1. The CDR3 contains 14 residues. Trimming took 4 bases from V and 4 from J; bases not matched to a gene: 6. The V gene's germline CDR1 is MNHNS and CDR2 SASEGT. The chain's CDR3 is CASSVEDRSTEAFF. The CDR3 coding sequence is TGTGCCAGCAGTGTCGAGGACAGGAGCACTGAAGCTTTCTTT.

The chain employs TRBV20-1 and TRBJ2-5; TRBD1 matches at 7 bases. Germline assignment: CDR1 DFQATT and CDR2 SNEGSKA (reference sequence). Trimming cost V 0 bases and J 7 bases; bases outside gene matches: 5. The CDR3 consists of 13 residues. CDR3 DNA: TGCAGTGCTAGAGATAGGGGGCTGGTGACCCAGTACTTC. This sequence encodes CSARDRGLVTQYF.

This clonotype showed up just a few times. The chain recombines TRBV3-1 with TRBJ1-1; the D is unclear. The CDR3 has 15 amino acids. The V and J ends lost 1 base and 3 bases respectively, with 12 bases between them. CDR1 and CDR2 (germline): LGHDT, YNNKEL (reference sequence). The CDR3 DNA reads TGTGCCAGCAGCCAAGGGGGTGGTTCGGACACTGAAGCTTTCTTT. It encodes CASSQGGGSDTEAFF.

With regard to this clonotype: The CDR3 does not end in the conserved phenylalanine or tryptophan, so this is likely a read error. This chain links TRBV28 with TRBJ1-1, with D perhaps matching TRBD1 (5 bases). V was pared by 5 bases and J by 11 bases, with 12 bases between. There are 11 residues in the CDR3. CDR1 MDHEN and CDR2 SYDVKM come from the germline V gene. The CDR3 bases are TGTGCCAGCAGTACGGGGCGGATGGCTTTCTCT. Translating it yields CASSTGRMAFS.

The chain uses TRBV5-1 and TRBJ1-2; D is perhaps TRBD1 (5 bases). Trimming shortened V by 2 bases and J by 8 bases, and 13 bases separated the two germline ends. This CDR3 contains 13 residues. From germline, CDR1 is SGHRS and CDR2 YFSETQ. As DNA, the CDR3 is TGCGCCAGCAGCTTCACAGGAATGAGAGGCTACACCTTC. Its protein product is CASSFTGMRGYTF.

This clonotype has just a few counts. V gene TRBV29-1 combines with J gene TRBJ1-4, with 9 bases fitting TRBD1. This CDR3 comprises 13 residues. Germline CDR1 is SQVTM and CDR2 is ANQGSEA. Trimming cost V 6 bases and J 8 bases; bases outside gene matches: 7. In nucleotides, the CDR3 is TGCAGCGTCGTGGACAGGGGTTTGGAAAAACTGTTTTTT. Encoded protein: CSVVDRGLEKLFF. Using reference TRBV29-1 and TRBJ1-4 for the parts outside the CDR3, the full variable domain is SAVISQKPSRDICQRGTSLTIQCQVDSQVTMMFWYRQQPGQSLTLIATANQGSEATYESGFVIDKFPISRPNLTFSTLTVSNMSPEDSSIYLCSVVDRGLEKLFFGSGTQLSVL.

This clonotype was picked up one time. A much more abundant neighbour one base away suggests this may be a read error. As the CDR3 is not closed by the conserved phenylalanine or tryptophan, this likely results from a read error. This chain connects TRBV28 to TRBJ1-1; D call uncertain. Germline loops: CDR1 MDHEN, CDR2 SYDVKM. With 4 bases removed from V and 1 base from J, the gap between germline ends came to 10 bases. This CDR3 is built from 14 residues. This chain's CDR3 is CASSSPTENTEAFL. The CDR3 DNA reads TGTGCCAGCAGTTCACCCACAGAGAACACTGAAGCTTTCCTT.

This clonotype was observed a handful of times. CDR3 region: CASSAFDRDRVSENSPLHF. CDR3 bases: TGTGCCAGCAGCGCATTTGACCGGGACAGGGTCTCAGAGAATTCACCCCTCCACTTT. V is TRBV13 and J is TRBJ1-6; 9 nucleotides agree with TRBD1. V dropped 5 bases and J dropped 7; count of bases not matched to a gene: 18. This CDR3 has 19 residues. Germline V lookup: CDR1 PRHDT, CDR2 FYEKMQ (reference sequence).

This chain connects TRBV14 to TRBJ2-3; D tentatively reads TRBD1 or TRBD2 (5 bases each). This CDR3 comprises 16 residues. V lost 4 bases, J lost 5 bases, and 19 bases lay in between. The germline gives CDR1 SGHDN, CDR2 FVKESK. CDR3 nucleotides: TGTGCCAGCAGCCCAAGGGACCTCATTCGGGTAGATACGCAGTATTTT. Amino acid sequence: CASSPRDLIRVDTQYF.

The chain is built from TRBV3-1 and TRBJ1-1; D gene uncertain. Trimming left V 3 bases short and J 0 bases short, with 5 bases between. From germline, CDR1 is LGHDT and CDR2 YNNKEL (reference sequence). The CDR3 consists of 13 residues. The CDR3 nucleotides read TGTGCCAGCAGCCAGGAGATGAACACTGAAGCTTTCTTT. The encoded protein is CASSQEMNTEAFF.

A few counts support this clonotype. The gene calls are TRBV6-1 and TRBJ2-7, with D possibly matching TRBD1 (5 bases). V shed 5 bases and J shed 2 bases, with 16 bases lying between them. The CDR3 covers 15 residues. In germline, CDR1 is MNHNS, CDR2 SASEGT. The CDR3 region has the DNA TGTGCCAGCAGTCCTGGACAAATTAGGACCTACGAGCAGTACTTC. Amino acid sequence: CASSPGQIRTYEQYF.